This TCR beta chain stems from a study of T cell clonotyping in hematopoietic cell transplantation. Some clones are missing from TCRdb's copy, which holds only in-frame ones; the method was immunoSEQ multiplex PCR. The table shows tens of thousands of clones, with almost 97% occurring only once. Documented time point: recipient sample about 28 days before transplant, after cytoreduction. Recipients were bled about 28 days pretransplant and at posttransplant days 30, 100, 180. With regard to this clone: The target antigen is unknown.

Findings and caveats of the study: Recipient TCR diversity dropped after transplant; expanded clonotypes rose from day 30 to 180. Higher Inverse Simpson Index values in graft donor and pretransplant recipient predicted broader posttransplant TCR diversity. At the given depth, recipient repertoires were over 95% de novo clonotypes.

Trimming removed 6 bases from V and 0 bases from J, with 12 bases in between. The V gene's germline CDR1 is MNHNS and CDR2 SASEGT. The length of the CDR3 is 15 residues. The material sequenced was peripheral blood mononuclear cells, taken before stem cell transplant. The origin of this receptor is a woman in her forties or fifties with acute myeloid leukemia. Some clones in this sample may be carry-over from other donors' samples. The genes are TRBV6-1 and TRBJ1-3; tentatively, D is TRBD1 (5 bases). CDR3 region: CASSEGWNSGNTIYF. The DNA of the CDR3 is TGTGCCAGCAGCGAGGGGTGGAACTCTGGAAACACCATATATTTT.